These 17 T cell receptor beta chains were all obtained from the same sample, sequenced in a study of regulatory T cells in long-lasting Graves disease. Described time point: newly diagnosed GD, antithyroid drugs for less than 3 months. Researchers made the TCR library from RNA that was extracted from PBMCs. Construction of the TCR beta libraries employed iRepertoire HTBI primers in conjunction with Arm-PCR of CDR3 regions. TCRdb re-analysed the multiplex PCR reads in MiXCR, keeping a single row per CDR3 protein. The table has 350,000 to 500,000 distinct CDR3 sequences, less than 15% seen once. This sample was also put to use in a study of T cells in Graves' hyperthyroidism and ophthalmopathy.

Sequences were derived from peripheral blood mononuclear cells (PBMCs), sampled at new diagnosis, from a patient treated with antithyroid drugs. The receptors were sampled from a woman aged 45-60 years with Graves disease.

This clonotype was seen at least ten times. The genes are TRBV29-1 and TRBJ1-5; D call uncertain. This CDR3 comprises 13 residues. The germline gives CDR1 SQVTM, CDR2 ANQGSEA. Trimming cost V 5 bases and J 3 bases, with 11 bases left between them. CDR3 nucleotides: TGCAGCGTTATGTACGGGAACAATCAGCCCCAGCATTTT. Translated: CSVMYGNNQPQHF.

This clonotype was seen at least ten times. The genes are TRBV28 and TRBJ2-7, with D unclear. The germline V gene encodes CDR1 MDHEN and CDR2 SYDVKM. Trimming took 7 bases from V and 2 from J, leaving 15 bases between them. The CDR3 is 14 residues long. CDR3 sequence reads: CASTQSRNPYEQYF. CDR3 coding DNA: TGTGCCAGCACCCAAAGTAGGAACCCCTACGAGCAGTACTTC.

This clonotype was counted between two and nine times. A single base separates this from a much larger clone, so it may be a read error. The chain carries TRBV12-3 or TRBV12-4 and TRBJ2-7; D unresolved. This CDR3 is 14 amino acids long. Between the trimmed V and J ends, which lost 7 bases and 2 bases, there was a span of 15 bases. The CDR3 bases are TGTGCCAGCAAGGACGGGTATGGCCCCTACGAGCAGTACTTC. It encodes CASKDGYGPYEQYF.

This clonotype came up many times. V usage is TRBV27 and J usage is TRBJ2-3; D is perhaps TRBD1 or TRBD2 (5 bases each). Germline loops: CDR1 MNHEY, CDR2 SMNVEV (reference sequence). The CDR3 has 14 amino acids. V was shortened by 4 bases and J by 6 bases, with 14 bases between the two germline ends. The CDR3 reads CASSSGTSEDTQYF. DNA for the CDR3: TGTGCCAGCAGTTCCGGGACCTCTGAGGATACGCAGTATTTT.

The table lists this clonotype with many counts. The V call is TRBV10-1, the J call TRBJ2-3; TRBD2 might be the D (6 bases). Per germline, CDR1 WNHNN and CDR2 SYGVQD (reference sequence). CDR3 length: 16 residues. V lost 0 bases and J lost 1, with 11 bases in between. The CDR3 reads CASSESFGGGTDTQYF. CDR3 nucleotides: TGCGCCAGCAGTGAGTCGTTCGGGGGAGGCACAGATACGCAGTATTTT.

This clonotype was recorded at least ten times. The V gene is TRBV3-1, the J gene TRBJ1-1; D is possibly TRBD1 (5 bases). This CDR3 contains 12 residues. V was clipped by 4 bases and J by 7 bases, with 10 bases between them. Germline-derived CDR1 and CDR2 are LGHDT and YNNKEL (reference sequence). In DNA, the CDR3 is TGTGCCAGCAGCCTCCGGGGCCTTGAAGCTTTCTTT. Residues: CASSLRGLEAFF. Supplemented by reference TRBV3-1 and TRBJ1-1, the full variable domain reads DTAVSQTPKYLVTQMGNDKSIKCEQNLGHDTMYWYKQDSKKFLKIMFSYNNKELIINETVPNRFSPKSPDKAHLNLHINSLELGDSAVYFCASSLRGLEAFFGQGTRLTVV.

J is TRBJ1-6 and V is TRBV12-3 or TRBV12-4; 9 bases are a match to TRBD1. This CDR3 comprises 16 residues. With 6 bases clipped from V and 9 bases from J, the junction kept 12 bases outside the gene matches. The CDR3 here is CASRAGQGFGISPLHF. DNA for the CDR3: TGTGCCAGCAGGGCCGGACAGGGGTTTGGAATTTCACCCCTCCACTTT.

The sample holds a few counts of this clonotype. The rearrangement joins TRBV6-1 to TRBJ2-1; TRBD2 agrees at 13 bases. This CDR3 comprises 16 residues. Per the germline V gene, CDR1 is MNHNS and CDR2 is SASEGT. J gave up 9 bases and V 4 bases, and 9 bases lay outside the gene matches. CDR3 sequence: CASSGGTSGNWGEQFF. As DNA, the CDR3 is TGTGCCAGCAGTGGCGGGACTAGCGGGAACTGGGGTGAGCAGTTCTTC.

This clonotype has at least ten counts. CDR3: CASSTYRVPYEQYF. Here the CDR3 DNA reads TGTGCCAGCAGCACTTACAGGGTCCCCTACGAGCAGTACTTC. This rearrangement joins TRBV11-2 to TRBJ2-7; maybe TRBD1 (6 bases). Germline CDR1 reads SGHAT; CDR2 reads FQNNGV. This CDR3 comprises 14 residues. V dropped 5 bases and J dropped 2 bases, with 13 bases sitting between them.

This clonotype was recorded many times. The V call is TRBV3-1, the J call TRBJ2-7; no clear D gene. V was cut by 0 bases and J by 0 bases, with 12 bases left in between. The germline V gene has CDR1 LGHDT and CDR2 YNNKEL (reference sequence). The CDR3 contains 16 residues. The CDR3 protein is CASSQDARAGSYEQYF. CDR3 coding DNA: TGTGCCAGCAGCCAAGATGCTCGTGCAGGCTCCTACGAGCAGTACTTC.

This clonotype was counted ten times or more. This sequence joins TRBV27 and TRBJ1-4; weak D call: TRBD1 (5 bases). Germline values: CDR1 MNHEY, CDR2 SMNVEV (reference sequence). CDR3 length: 14 amino acids. Trimming removed 3 bases at V and 3 bases at J, with 8 bases between. The CDR3 region has the DNA TGTGCCAGCAGTTTGATAGGGGCTAATGAAAAACTGTTTTTT. Residues: CASSLIGANEKLFF. Using reference TRBV27 and TRBJ1-4 for the parts outside the CDR3, the full variable domain is EAQVTQNPRYLITVTGKKLTVTCSQNMNHEYMSWYRQDPGLGLRQIYYSMNVEVTDKGDVPEGYKVSRKEKRNFPLILESPSPNQTSLYFCASSLIGANEKLFFGSGTQLSVL.

This clonotype was detected ten times or more. This chain joins TRBV2 and TRBJ2-7; D possibly corresponds to TRBD2 (5 bases). Trimming stripped 7 bases from V and 2 bases from J, with 12 bases between. The CDR3 totals 13 residues. Germline V gene sequence: CDR1 SNHLY, CDR2 FYNNEI. The chain's CDR3 is CASMDLGTYEQYF. In DNA form, the CDR3 reads TGTGCCAGCATGGATCTCGGGACCTACGAGCAGTACTTC.

This clonotype has more than one count but fewer than ten. The chain recombines TRBV9 with TRBJ2-1; 11 bases agree with TRBD2. CDR1 SGDLS and CDR2 YYNGEE come from the germline V gene. The V gene end was trimmed by 0 bases and the J gene end by 4 bases; junction bases not matched to a gene: 3. The CDR3 sequence is 16 residues long. The CDR3 DNA follows: TGTGCCAGCAGCGTAGCCAGACTAGCGGGATACAATGAGCAGTTCTTC. Amino acids: CASSVARLAGYNEQFF.

Ten or more counts support this clonotype. The V call is TRBV16, the J call TRBJ2-1, with 7 nucleotides matching TRBD2. The germline V gene encodes CDR1 KGHSY and CDR2 FQNENV. J gave up 3 bases and V 2 bases, and 1 base lay outside the gene matches. The CDR3 is made up of 14 amino acids. As DNA, the CDR3 is TGTGCCAGCAGCCAACCGGGGGGCTACAATGAGCAGTTCTTC. It encodes CASSQPGGYNEQFF.

The sample holds many counts of this clonotype. The genes are TRBV12-3 or TRBV12-4 and TRBJ2-7, with D possibly being TRBD1 (6 bases). V was cut by 6 bases and J by 4 bases, with 16 bases left in between. The CDR3 consists of 14 residues. Written as DNA, the CDR3 is TGTGCCAGCAGCAAGACAGGTCTGGATTACGAGCAGTACTTC. Encoded protein: CASSKTGLDYEQYF.

This clonotype was seen ten or more times. The chain links TRBV11-2 to TRBJ2-2, with D maybe TRBD2 (5 bases). V was pared by 2 bases and J by 3 bases, with 10 bases between. CDR1 is SGHAT, CDR2 FQNNGV, per germline. The CDR3 extends over 15 amino acids. The CDR3 DNA is TGTGCCAGCAGCTTACGGGGTCGTTACACCGGGGAGCTGTTTTTT. Translation gives CASSLRGRYTGELFF.

The sample holds many counts of this clonotype. The chain has TRBV29-1 and TRBJ2-1; 8 positions agree with TRBD1. CDR1 is SQVTM, CDR2 ANQGSEA, per germline. V lost 4 bases and J lost 3; bases outside the gene matches: 14. The CDR3 is 17 residues long. The CDR3 protein is CSVVFVLSGGLYNEQFF. CDR3 DNA: TGCAGCGTTGTATTTGTGTTGTCAGGGGGCCTCTACAATGAGCAGTTCTTC.